This T cell receptor beta chain was sequenced in a study of vaccination effects on CD4 cells after COVID-19. This CDR3 has 14 residues. Germline loops: CDR1 KGHSH, CDR2 LQKENI. V shed 3 bases and J shed 8 bases, with 13 bases lying between them. Clones were sequenced by immunoSEQ multiplex PCR, and TCRdb holds only the in-frame ones, with some missing. Found here are about 48,000 clones, about four fifths of them singletons; the top ten hold about 6%. A note on this clone: Antigen specificity is unknown.

With the ViraFEST assay, the study expanded antigen-specific CD4+ T cells using viral peptide pools, then sequenced them. At the end of more than 8 days of culture, CD4+ T cells were isolated. Vaccinated recipients, who were negative for nucleocapsid antibodies, had no history of SARS-CoV-2 infection. The TCR was taken from a human donor who received a COVID-19 vaccine. The material sequenced was CD4+ T cells from PBMCs cultured with HCoV-OC43 spike peptides, taken before COVID-19 vaccination. Subset specified: HCoV-OC43 spike overlapping peptide pool stimulation. The J gene is TRBJ2-2, the V gene TRBV18; D may be TRBD1 (6 bases). CDR3 sequence reads: CASSPSTGLGELFF. The DNA of the CDR3 is TGTGCCAGCTCACCTTCGACAGGCTTGGGGGAGCTGTTTTTT.